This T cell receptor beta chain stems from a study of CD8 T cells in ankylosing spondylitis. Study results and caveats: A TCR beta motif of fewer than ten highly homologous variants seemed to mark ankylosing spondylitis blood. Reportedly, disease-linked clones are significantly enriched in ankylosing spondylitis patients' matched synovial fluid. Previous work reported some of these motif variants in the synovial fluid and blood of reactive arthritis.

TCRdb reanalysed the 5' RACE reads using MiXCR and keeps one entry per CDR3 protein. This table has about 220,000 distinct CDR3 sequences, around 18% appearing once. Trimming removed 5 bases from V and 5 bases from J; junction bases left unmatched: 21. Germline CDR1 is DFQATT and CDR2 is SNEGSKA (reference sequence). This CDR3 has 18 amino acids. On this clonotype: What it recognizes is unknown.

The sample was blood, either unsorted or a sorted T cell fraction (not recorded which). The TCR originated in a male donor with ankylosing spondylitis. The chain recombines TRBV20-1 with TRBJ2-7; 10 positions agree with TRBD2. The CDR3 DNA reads TGCAGTGCTGTCCTGTGGAGCGGGGGGGCCATTGAGTCGGACGAGCAGTACTTC. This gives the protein CSAVLWSGGAIESDEQYF.